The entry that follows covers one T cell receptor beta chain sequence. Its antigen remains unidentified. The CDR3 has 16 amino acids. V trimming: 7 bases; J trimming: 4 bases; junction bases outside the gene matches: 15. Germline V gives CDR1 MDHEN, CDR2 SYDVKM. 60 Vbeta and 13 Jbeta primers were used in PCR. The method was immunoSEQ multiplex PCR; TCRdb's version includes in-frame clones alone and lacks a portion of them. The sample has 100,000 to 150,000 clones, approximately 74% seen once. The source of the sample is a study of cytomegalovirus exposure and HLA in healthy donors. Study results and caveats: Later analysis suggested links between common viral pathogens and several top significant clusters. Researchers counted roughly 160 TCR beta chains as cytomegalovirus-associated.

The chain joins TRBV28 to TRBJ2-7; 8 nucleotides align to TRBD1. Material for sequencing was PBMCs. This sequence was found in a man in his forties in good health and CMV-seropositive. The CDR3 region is CASTSTRTGTLYEQYF. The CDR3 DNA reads TGTGCCAGCACCTCAACCCGGACAGGGACCTTATACGAGCAGTACTTC.